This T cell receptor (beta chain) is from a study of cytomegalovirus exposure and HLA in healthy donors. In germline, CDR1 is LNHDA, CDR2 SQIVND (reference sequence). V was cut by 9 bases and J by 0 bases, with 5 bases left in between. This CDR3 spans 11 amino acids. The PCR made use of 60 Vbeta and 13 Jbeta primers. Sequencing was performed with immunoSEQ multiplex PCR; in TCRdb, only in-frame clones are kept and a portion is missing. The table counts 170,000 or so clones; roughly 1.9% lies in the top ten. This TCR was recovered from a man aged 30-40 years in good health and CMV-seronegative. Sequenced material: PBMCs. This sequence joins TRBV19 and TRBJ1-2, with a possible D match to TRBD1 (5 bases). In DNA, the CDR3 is TGTGCCAGGACAGCTAACTATGGCTACACCTTC. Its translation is CARTANYGYTF.